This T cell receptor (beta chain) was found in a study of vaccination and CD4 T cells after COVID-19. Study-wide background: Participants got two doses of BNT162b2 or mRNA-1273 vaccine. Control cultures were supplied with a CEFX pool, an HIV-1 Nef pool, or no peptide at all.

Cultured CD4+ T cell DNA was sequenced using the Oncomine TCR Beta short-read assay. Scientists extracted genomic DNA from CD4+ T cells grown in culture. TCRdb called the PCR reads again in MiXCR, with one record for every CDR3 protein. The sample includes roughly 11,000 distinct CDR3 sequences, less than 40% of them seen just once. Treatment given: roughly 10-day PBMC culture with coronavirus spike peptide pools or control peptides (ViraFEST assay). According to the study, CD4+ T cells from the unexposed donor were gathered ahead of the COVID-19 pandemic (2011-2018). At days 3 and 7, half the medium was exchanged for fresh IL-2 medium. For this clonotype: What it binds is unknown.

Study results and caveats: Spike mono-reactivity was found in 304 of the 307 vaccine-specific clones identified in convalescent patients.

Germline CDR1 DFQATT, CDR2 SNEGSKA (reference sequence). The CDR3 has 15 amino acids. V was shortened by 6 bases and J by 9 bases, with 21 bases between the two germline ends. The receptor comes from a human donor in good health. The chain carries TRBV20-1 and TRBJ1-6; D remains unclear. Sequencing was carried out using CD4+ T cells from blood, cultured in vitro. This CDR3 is CSARRHLKNSSPLHF. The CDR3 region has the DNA TGCAGTGCAAGACGACACCTGAAGAATAGTTCACCCCTCCACTTT.